Presented here are 3 T cell receptor beta chains from one specimen sequenced in a study of blood T cell repertoires in COVID-19. Sequenced by immunoSEQ multiplex PCR; TCRdb stores in-frame clones only, minus some. The sample shows 300,000 to 400,000 clones, about 90% of them seen only once. Source material: peripheral blood. The receptors here all came from a woman aged 55-69 years with COVID-19, enrolled during active disease.

This chain joins TRBV11-3 and TRBJ1-1; D possibly corresponds to TRBD1 (5 bases). From germline, CDR1 is SGHNT and CDR2 YENEEA. V was shortened by 4 bases and J by 4 bases, with 16 bases between the two germline ends. This CDR3 has 15 amino acids. The CDR3 nucleotides are TGTGCCAGCAGCTCCGGGACTCTACCGGGCACTGAAGCTTTCTTT. Its translation is CASSSGTLPGTEAFF.

The chain couples TRBV11-2 to TRBJ1-1; 7 nucleotides align to TRBD1. Germline assignment: CDR1 SGHAT and CDR2 FQNNGV. This CDR3 contains 15 residues. V lost 5 bases, J lost 2 bases, and 8 bases stayed unmatched. The CDR3 loop is CASSKRQGVNTEAFF. The CDR3 bases are TGTGCCAGCAGCAAGCGACAGGGTGTTAACACTGAAGCTTTCTTT.

The rearrangement links TRBV19 to TRBJ1-1, with D uncertain. This CDR3 has 13 residues. Germline V gene sequence: CDR1 LNHDA, CDR2 SQIVND (reference sequence). The V and J ends lost 4 bases and 5 bases respectively, with 11 bases between them. CDR3 loop: CASSTYSKTEAFF. In DNA form, the CDR3 reads TGTGCCAGTAGTACCTACTCTAAAACTGAAGCTTTCTTT.